A single sample is the source of the 3 T cell receptor beta chains below, sequenced in a study of beta chain features in type 1 diabetes. Expressed TCRB transcripts got sequenced, as all isolated RNA was reverse transcribed. Libraries were prepared by immunoSEQ multiplex PCR; TCRdb keeps only in-frame clonotypes and omits some of them. In the table there are 850,000 to 900,000 clones, roughly 15% of which are singletons. The sequencing sample was made of naive CD4+ T cells from blood. Receptor source: a woman aged 18 to 35 in good health.

V is TRBV7-9 and J is TRBJ1-1; D unresolved. CDR1 and CDR2 from the germline V gene are SEHNR and FQNEAQ (reference sequence). V lost 8 bases and J 3 bases, leaving 10 bases between the germline ends. CDR3 size: 12 residues. The CDR3 coding sequence is TGTGCCAGCGCTGGCGCCTACACTGAAGCTTTCTTT. Its translation is CASAGAYTEAFF.

This chain links TRBV5-1 with TRBJ1-4; no definite D call. The V end lost 1 base, the J end lost 10 bases, and 11 bases lay between the germline ends. The germline V gene has CDR1 SGHRS and CDR2 YFSETQ. The CDR3 sequence is 13 residues long. The CDR3 DNA is TGCGCCAGCAGCTTGTGGGGAAGCGGAAAACTGTTTTTT. Its protein product is CASSLWGSGKLFF.

The J gene is TRBJ2-1, the V gene TRBV9, with 9 bases identical to TRBD2. Per the germline V gene, CDR1 is SGDLS and CDR2 is YYNGEE. The CDR3 has 14 amino acids. J lost 7 bases, V lost 4 bases, and 6 bases had no gene match. CDR3 DNA sequence: TGTGCCAGCAGCCCCCGGACTAGCGAGAATGAGCAGTTCTTC. This translates into CASSPRTSENEQFF.